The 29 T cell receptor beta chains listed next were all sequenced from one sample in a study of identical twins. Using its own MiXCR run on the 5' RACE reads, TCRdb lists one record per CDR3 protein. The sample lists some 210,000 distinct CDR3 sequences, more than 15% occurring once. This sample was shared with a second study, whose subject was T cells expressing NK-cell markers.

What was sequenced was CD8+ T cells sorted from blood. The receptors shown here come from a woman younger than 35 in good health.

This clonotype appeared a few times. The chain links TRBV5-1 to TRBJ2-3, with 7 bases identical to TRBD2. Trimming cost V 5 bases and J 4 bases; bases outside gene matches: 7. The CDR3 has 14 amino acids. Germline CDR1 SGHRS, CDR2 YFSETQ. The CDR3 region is CASSTSVGADTQYF. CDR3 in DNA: TGCGCCAGCAGTACTAGCGTCGGAGCAGATACGCAGTATTTT.

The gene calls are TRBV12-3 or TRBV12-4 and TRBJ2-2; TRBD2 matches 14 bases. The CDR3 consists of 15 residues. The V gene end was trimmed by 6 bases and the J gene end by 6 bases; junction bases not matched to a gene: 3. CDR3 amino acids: CASSPTSGGAGELFF. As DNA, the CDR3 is TGTGCCAGCAGCCCGACTAGCGGGGGGGCCGGGGAGCTGTTTTTT.

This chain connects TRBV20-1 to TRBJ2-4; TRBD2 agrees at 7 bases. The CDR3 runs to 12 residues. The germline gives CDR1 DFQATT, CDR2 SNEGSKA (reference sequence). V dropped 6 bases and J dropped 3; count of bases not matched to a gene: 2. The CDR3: CSAAGDKNIQYF. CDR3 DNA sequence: TGCAGTGCGGCGGGGGACAAAAACATTCAGTACTTC.

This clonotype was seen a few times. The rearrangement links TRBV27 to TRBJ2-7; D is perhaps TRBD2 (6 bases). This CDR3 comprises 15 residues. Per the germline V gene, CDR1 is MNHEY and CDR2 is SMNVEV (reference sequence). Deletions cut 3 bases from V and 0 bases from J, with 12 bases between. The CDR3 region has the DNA TGTGCCAGCAGTTTTGCCGGACTAAGCTCCTACGAGCAGTACTTC. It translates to CASSFAGLSSYEQYF.

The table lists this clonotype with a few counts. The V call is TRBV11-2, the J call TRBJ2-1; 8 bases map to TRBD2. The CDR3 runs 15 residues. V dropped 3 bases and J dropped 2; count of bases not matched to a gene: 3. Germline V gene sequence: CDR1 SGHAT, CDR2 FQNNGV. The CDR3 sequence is CASSFVSGTYNEQFF. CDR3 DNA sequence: TGTGCCAGCAGCTTTGTTAGCGGGACCTACAATGAGCAGTTCTTC.

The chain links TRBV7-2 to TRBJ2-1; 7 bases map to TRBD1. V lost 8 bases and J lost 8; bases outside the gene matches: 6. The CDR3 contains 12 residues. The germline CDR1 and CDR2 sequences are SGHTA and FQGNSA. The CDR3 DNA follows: TGTGCCAGCGCAGGGGGATACCATGAGCAGTTCTTC. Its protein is CASAGGYHEQFF.

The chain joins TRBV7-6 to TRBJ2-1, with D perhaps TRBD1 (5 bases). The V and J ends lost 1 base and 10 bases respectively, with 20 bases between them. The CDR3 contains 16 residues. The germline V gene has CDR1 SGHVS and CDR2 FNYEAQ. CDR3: CASSLEAGLGPREQFF. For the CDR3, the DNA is TGTGCCAGCAGCTTAGAGGCAGGGCTGGGGCCGAGGGAGCAGTTCTTC.

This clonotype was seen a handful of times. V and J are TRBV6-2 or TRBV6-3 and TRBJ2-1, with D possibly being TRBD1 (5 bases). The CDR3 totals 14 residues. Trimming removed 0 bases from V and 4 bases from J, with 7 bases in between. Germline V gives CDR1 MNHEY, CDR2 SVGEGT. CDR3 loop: CASSYSTDYNEQFF. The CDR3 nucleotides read TGTGCCAGCAGTTACTCGACAGATTACAATGAGCAGTTCTTC.

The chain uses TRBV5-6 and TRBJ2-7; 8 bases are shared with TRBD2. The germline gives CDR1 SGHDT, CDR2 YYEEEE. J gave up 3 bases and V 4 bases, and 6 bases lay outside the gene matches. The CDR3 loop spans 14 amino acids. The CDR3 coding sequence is TGTGCCAGCAGCACGAGCGGGGGAGTCTACGAGCAGTACTTC. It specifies CASSTSGGVYEQYF.

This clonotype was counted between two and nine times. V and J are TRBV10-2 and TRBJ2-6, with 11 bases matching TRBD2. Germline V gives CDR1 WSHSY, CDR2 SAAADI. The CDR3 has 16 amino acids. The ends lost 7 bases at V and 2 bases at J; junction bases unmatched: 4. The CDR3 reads CASIMGLAAGANVLTF. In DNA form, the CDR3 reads TGCGCCAGCATCATGGGACTAGCGGCTGGGGCCAACGTCCTGACTTTC.

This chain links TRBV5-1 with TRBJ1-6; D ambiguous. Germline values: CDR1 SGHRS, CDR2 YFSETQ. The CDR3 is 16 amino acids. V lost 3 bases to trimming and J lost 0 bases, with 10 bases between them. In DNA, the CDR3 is TGCGCCAGCAGCTCCTCGATCAGCTCCTATAATTCACCCCTCCACTTT. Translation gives CASSSSISSYNSPLHF.

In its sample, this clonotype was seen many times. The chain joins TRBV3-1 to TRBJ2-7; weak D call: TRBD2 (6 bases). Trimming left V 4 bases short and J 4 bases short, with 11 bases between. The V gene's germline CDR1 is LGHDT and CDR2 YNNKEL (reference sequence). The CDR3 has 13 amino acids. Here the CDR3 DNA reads TGTGCCAGCAGCCCCAGACGGGGGTACGAGCAGTACTTC. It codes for CASSPRRGYEQYF.

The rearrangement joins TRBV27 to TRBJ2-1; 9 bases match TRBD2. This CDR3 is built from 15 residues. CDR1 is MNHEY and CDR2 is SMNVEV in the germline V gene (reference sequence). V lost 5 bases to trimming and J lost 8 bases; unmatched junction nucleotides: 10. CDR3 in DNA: TGTGCCAGCAGTCCCCTTAGCGGGGGTGGAGATGAGCAGTTCTTC. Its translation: CASSPLSGGGDEQFF.

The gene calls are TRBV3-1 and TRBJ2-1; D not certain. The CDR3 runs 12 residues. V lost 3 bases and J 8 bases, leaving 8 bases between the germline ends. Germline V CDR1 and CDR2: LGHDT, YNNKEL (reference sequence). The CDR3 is CASSHVSYEQFF. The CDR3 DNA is TGTGCCAGCAGCCATGTATCCTATGAGCAGTTCTTC.

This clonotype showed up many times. This CDR3 reads CASSYPYGYTF. The DNA of the CDR3 is TGTGCCAGCAGTTATCCTTATGGCTACACCTTC. V usage is TRBV6-2 or TRBV6-3 and J usage is TRBJ1-2, with D unresolved. V was cut by 3 bases and J by 5 bases, with 4 bases left in between. The CDR3 extends over 11 amino acids. The V gene's germline CDR1 is MNHEY and CDR2 SVGEGT.

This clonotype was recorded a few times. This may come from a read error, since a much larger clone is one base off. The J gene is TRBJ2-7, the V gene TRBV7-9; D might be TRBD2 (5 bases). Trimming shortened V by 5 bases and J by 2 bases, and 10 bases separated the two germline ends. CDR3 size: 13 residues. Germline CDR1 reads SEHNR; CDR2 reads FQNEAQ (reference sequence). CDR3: CASSPVLAYEQYF. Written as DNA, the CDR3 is TGTGCCAGCAGCCCGGTACTAGCCTACGAGCAGTACTTC.

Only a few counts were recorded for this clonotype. CDR3 sequence reads: CASSSAAGSYTF. Written as DNA, the CDR3 is TGTGCCAGCAGCTCAGCCGCAGGGAGCTACACCTTC. J is TRBJ1-2 and V is TRBV13, with D maybe TRBD1 (5 bases). Per the germline V gene, CDR1 is PRHDT and CDR2 is FYEKMQ (reference sequence). The CDR3 runs to 12 residues. The V gene lost 4 bases and the J gene lost 9 bases, with 12 bases spanning the gap.

The CDR3 DNA reads as TGTGCCAGCAGTTCCGAAACGAACACTGAAGCTTTCTTT. As protein: CASSSETNTEAFF. V is TRBV12-3 or TRBV12-4 and J is TRBJ1-1; no firm D call. Trimming took off 4 bases at V and 1 base at J, with 7 bases between the two ends. The CDR3 covers 13 residues.

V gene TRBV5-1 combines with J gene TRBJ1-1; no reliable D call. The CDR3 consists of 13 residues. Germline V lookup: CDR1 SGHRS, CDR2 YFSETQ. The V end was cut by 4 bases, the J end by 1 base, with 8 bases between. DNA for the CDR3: TGCGCCAGCAGCAGAGCTGCGAACACTGAAGCTTTCTTT. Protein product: CASSRAANTEAFF.

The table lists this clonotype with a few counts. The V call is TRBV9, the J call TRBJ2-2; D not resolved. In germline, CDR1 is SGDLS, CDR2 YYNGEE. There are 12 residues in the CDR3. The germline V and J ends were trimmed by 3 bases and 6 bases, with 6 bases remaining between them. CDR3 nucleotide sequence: TGTGCCAGCAGCGGGATTTCCGGGGAGCTGTTTTTT. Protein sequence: CASSGISGELFF.

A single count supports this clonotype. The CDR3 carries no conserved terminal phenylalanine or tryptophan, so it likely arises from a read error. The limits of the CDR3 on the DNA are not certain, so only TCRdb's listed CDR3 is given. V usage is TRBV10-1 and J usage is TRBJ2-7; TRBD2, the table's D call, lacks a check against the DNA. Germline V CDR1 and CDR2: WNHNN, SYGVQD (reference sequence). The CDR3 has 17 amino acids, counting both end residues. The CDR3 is CASSESGRAPYEQYFGP.

CDR3 nucleotide sequence: TGTGCCAGCACCCAGGGAAAGGGGGAGGGGCTTCGGGGTGAGCAGTTCTTC. Translated: CASTQGKGEGLRGEQFF. The gene calls are TRBV12-3 or TRBV12-4 and TRBJ2-1; TRBD2 is a possible D gene (7 bases). CDR3 length: 17 residues. The V gene lost 7 bases and the J gene lost 9 bases, with 28 bases spanning the gap.

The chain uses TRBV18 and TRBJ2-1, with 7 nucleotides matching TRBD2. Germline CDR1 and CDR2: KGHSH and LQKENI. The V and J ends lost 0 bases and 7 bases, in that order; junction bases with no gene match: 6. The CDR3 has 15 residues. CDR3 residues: CASSPPSLAENEQFF. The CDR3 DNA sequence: TGTGCCAGCTCACCACCGTCTCTAGCGGAGAATGAGCAGTTCTTC.

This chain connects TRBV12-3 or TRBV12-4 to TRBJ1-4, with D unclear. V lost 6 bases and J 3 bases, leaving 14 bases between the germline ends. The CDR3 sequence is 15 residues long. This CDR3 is CASSPPRGSNEKLFF. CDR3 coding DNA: TGTGCCAGCAGCCCCCCTCGGGGTTCTAATGAAAAACTGTTTTTT.

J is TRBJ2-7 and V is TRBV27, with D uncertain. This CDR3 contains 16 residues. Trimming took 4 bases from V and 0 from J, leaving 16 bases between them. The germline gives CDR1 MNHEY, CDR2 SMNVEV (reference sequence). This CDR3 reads CASSSLPALSSYEQYF. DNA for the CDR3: TGTGCCAGCAGTTCCCTTCCGGCTCTGAGCTCCTACGAGCAGTACTTC.

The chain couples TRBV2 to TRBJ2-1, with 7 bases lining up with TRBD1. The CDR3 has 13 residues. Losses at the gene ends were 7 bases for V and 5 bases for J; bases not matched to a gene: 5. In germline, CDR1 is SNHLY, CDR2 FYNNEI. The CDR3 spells CASTSGTDNEQFF. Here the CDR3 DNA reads TGTGCCAGCACCTCCGGGACAGACAATGAGCAGTTCTTC.

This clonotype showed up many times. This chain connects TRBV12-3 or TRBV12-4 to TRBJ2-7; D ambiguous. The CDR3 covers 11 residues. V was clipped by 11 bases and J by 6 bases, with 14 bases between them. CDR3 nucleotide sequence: TGTGCCGCGCGCGTAGGTGGCGAGCAGTACTTC. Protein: CAARVGGEQYF.

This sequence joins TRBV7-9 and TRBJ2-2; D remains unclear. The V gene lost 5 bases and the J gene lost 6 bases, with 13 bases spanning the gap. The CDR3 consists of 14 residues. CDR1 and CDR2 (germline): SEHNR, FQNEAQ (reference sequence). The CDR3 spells CASSGPIWAGELFF. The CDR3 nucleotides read TGTGCCAGCAGCGGACCCATATGGGCCGGGGAGCTGTTTTTT.

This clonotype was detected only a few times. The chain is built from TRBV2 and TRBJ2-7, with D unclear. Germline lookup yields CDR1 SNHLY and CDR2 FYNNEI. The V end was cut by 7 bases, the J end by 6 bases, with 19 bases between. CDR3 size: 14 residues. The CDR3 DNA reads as TGTGCCAGCAAGAAGGCGGACCGGATCGCCGAGCAGTACTTC. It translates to CASKKADRIAEQYF.